These 26 T cell receptor beta chains share one sample of origin, sequenced in a study of Ad26.COV2.S vaccination and SARS-CoV-2 variants. As for treatment: around 19 received Ad26.COV2.S at low or high dose, single or two shots; about five received placebo; per-sample allocation not given. Day 63 after the first vaccine or placebo injection was the time point for sampling. This table comes from immunoSEQ multiplex PCR, and its TCRdb copy is limited to in-frame clones, with some not included. Of approximately 450,000 clones in the sample, about nine tenths were seen once. This material consisted of peripheral blood, taken in a trial of Ad26.COV2.S vaccine versus placebo. All receptors come from a person between 18 and 65 years old who received the Ad26.COV2.S COVID-19 vaccine or a placebo.

The chain uses TRBV5-4 and TRBJ2-1; TRBD2 might be the D (5 bases). Germline assignment: CDR1 SGHNT and CDR2 YYREEE (reference sequence). Trimming left V 0 bases short and J 6 bases short, with 19 bases between. The CDR3 sequence is 17 residues long. The CDR3 region is CASSLGAAGPTPNEQFF. The CDR3 DNA reads TGTGCCAGCAGCTTGGGAGCTGCGGGTCCCACTCCCAATGAGCAGTTCTTC.

The chain links TRBV19 to TRBJ2-3; TRBD1 aligns across 10 bases. V dropped 7 bases and J dropped 5; count of bases not matched to a gene: 12. The V gene's germline CDR1 is LNHDA and CDR2 SQIVND (reference sequence). The CDR3 runs 16 residues. As DNA, the CDR3 is TGTGCCAGTACTAGGGACAGGGGTTCCCCCGGAGATACGCAGTATTTT. Amino acid sequence: CASTRDRGSPGDTQYF.

The chain combines TRBV14 with TRBJ2-5, with TRBD2 matching 14 bases. This CDR3 comprises 17 residues. Germline assignment: CDR1 SGHDN and CDR2 FVKESK. V lost 1 base, J lost 5 bases, and 6 bases stayed unmatched. As DNA, the CDR3 is TGTGCCAGCAGCCAAGGTGGGACTAGCGGGAGTTACGAGACCCAGTACTTC. It translates to CASSQGGTSGSYETQYF.

The rearrangement links TRBV6-6 to TRBJ1-5; unclear D gene. The CDR3 has 14 amino acids. Germline assignment: CDR1 MNHNY and CDR2 SVGAGI (reference sequence). V lost 2 bases and J lost 4, with 9 bases in between. CDR3 region: CASSYTEGNQPQHF. As DNA, the CDR3 is TGTGCCAGCAGTTACACGGAGGGTAATCAGCCCCAGCATTTT.

V gene TRBV27 combines with J gene TRBJ1-1; 7 bases are shared with TRBD1. Trimming at V came to 4 bases and at J to 5 bases, leaving 10 bases not matched to a gene. This CDR3 has 15 amino acids. Germline V lookup: CDR1 MNHEY, CDR2 SMNVEV (reference sequence). The CDR3, as DNA: TGTGCCAGCAGTTCATCAGGGGGTGTATTTACTGAAGCTTTCTTT. This codes for CASSSSGGVFTEAFF.

The gene calls are TRBV30 and TRBJ1-5; D gene uncertain. V shed 1 base and J shed 0 bases, with 10 bases lying between them. Germline V gene sequence: CDR1 GTSNPN, CDR2 SVGIG (reference sequence). The length of the CDR3 is 15 residues. The CDR3 DNA sequence: TGTGCCTGGAGTGACAGTCCTTATAGCAATCAGCCCCAGCATTTT. It translates to CAWSDSPYSNQPQHF. The whole variable domain, filled in from reference TRBV30 and TRBJ1-5, reads SQTIHQWPATLVQPVGSPLSLECTVEGTSNPNLYWYRQAAGRGLQLLFYSVGIGQISSEVPQNLSASRPQDRQFILSSKKLLLSDSGFYLCAWSDSPYSNQPQHFGDGTRLSIL.

V is TRBV10-3 and J is TRBJ1-1, with 8 bases identical to TRBD1. Per the germline V gene, CDR1 is ENHRY and CDR2 is SYGVKD. With 11 bases clipped from V and 0 bases from J, the junction kept 8 bases outside the gene matches. The CDR3 is 14 residues long. The CDR3 bases are TGTGCCGCCGGACAGGGAACAATGAACACTGAAGCTTTCTTT. As protein: CAAGQGTMNTEAFF.

The rearrangement joins TRBV24-1 to TRBJ2-1; the D is unclear. CDR3 length equals 13 residues. The V and J ends lost 4 bases and 5 bases respectively, with 8 bases between them. Germline V gives CDR1 KGHDR, CDR2 SFDVKD. The CDR3 spells CATSDPTDNEQFF. The CDR3, as DNA: TGTGCCACCAGTGACCCGACTGACAATGAGCAGTTCTTC.

CDR3 sequence: CATSDSPTGYNEQFF. CDR3 DNA: TGTGCCACCAGTGATTCGCCGACAGGCTACAATGAGCAGTTCTTC. The chain carries TRBV24-1 and TRBJ2-1; D perhaps matches TRBD1 (6 bases). V lost 2 bases, J lost 3 bases, and 10 bases lay in between. Germline CDR1 reads KGHDR; CDR2 reads SFDVKD. This CDR3 is 15 amino acids long.

The chain employs TRBV9 and TRBJ2-1; D might be TRBD1 or TRBD2, each matching 6 bases. From germline, CDR1 is SGDLS and CDR2 YYNGEE. V was pared by 0 bases and J by 2 bases, with 9 bases between. There are 15 residues in the CDR3. The CDR3 reads CASSVEGGPYNEQFF. CDR3 nucleotides: TGTGCCAGCAGCGTAGAGGGGGGCCCCTACAATGAGCAGTTCTTC.

The chain joins TRBV7-8 to TRBJ2-7; D unclear. The V end was cut by 0 bases, the J end by 3 bases, with 6 bases between. This CDR3 is built from 13 residues. CDR1 is SGHVS and CDR2 is FQNEAQ in the germline V gene. The CDR3 DNA is TGTGCCAGCAGCTTAGCTGGGGACTACGAGCAGTACTTC. It yields the protein CASSLAGDYEQYF. Full variable domain (rest looked up from reference TRBV7-8 and TRBJ2-7): GAGVSQSPRYKVAKRGQDVALRCDPISGHVSLFWYQQALGQGPEFLTYFQNEAQLDKSGLPSDRFFAERPEGSVSTLKIQRTQQEDSAVYLCASSLAGDYEQYFGPGTRLTVT.

The genes are TRBV7-8 and TRBJ2-5, with no clear D. The germline CDR1 and CDR2 sequences are SGHVS and FQNEAQ. This CDR3 spans 14 amino acids. The V gene lost 1 base and the J gene lost 1 base, with 7 bases spanning the gap. CDR3 in amino acids: CASSLGATQETQYF. The CDR3 DNA reads TGTGCCAGCAGCTTAGGGGCAACCCAAGAGACCCAGTACTTC.

To note about this clone: One junction end disagrees with the germline gene, perhaps due to a read error. The chain employs TRBV6-1 and TRBJ2-7; 7 positions agree with TRBD1. Germline-derived CDR1 and CDR2 are MNHNS and SASEGT. There are 14 residues in the CDR3. CDR3 sequence (DNA): TGTGCCAGCCGTGAAGGGGGCAGCTCCTACGAGCAGTACTTC. It is translated as CASREGGSSYEQYF.

The table lists this clone with a count of one. The rearrangement uses TRBV19 and TRBJ2-1, with a weak D call TRBD2 (5 bases). The CDR3 runs 17 residues. Looked up from germline, CDR1 is LNHDA and CDR2 is SQIVND (reference sequence). The V end was cut by 0 bases, the J end by 3 bases, with 15 bases between. CDR3 DNA: TGTGCCAGTAGTATAGATCTGGTAGCGCAGAGCTACAATGAGCAGTTCTTC. Its protein product is CASSIDLVAQSYNEQFF.

The V gene is TRBV19, the J gene TRBJ1-2; D gene uncertain. Trimming took 10 bases from V and 0 from J, leaving 15 bases between them. The CDR3 has 14 amino acids. The V gene's germline CDR1 is LNHDA and CDR2 SQIVND (reference sequence). CDR3 protein: CATTTGSPNYGYTF. CDR3 nucleotide sequence: TGTGCCACCACCACCGGGAGCCCTAACTATGGCTACACCTTC.

Within the sample, this clone is medium-sized. The sample carries other DNA sequences with the same CDR3. CDR3 region: CASSSGQGRQPQHF. The CDR3 bases are TGTGCCAGCAGTTCCGGACAGGGGCGGCAGCCCCAGCATTTT. This chain joins TRBV27 and TRBJ1-5; TRBD1 matches at 9 bases. With 4 bases clipped from V and 7 bases from J, the junction kept 5 bases outside the gene matches. Germline V gene data show CDR1 as MNHEY and CDR2 as SMNVEV (reference sequence). The CDR3 has 14 amino acids.

The rearrangement links TRBV7-2 to TRBJ2-1; 11 nucleotides agree with TRBD2. The CDR3 contains 17 residues. Germline-derived CDR1 and CDR2 are SGHTA and FQGNSA. The V gene end was trimmed by 5 bases and the J gene end by 5 bases; junction bases not matched to a gene: 11. CDR3 sequence (DNA): TGTGCCAGCAGCACCTTGAGGACTAGCGGGCACCACAATGAGCAGTTCTTC. Translation: CASSTLRTSGHHNEQFF.

V and J are TRBV5-1 and TRBJ2-1; 12 nucleotides line up with TRBD2. Trimming at V came to 8 bases and at J to 5 bases, leaving 8 bases not matched to a gene. Per germline, CDR1 SGHRS and CDR2 YFSETQ. This CDR3 contains 15 residues. The CDR3 spells CASLPLAGGNNEQFF. The CDR3 bases are TGCGCCAGTCTCCCCCTAGCGGGAGGGAACAATGAGCAGTTCTTC.

J is TRBJ2-3 and V is TRBV29-1; D is undetermined. V was pared by 1 base and J by 0 bases, with 8 bases between. The CDR3 covers 14 residues. CDR1 and CDR2 (germline): SQVTM, ANQGSEA. This chain's CDR3 is CSVEGSGSTDTQYF. In nucleotides, the CDR3 is TGCAGCGTTGAAGGAAGTGGAAGCACAGATACGCAGTATTTT.

This clone was observed once. This chain joins TRBV4-1 and TRBJ2-1; tentatively, D is TRBD1 (5 bases). Looked up from germline, CDR1 is MGHRA and CDR2 is YSYEKL. The V end lost 0 bases, the J end lost 4 bases, and 19 bases lay between the germline ends. There are 18 residues in the CDR3. The CDR3 loop is CASSQDGAPDKPYNEQFF. The CDR3 region has the DNA TGCGCCAGCAGCCAAGATGGGGCCCCGGACAAGCCGTACAATGAGCAGTTCTTC.

The chain combines TRBV7-8 with TRBJ2-3; 10 nucleotides match TRBD2. The CDR3 is 16 residues long. The germline gives CDR1 SGHVS, CDR2 FQNEAQ. The trim removed 4 bases at V and 3 bases at J, leaving 7 bases unmatched. In DNA form, the CDR3 reads TGTGCCAGCAGCTCCTACTGGACTAGCGGAACAGATACGCAGTATTTT. This encodes CASSSYWTSGTDTQYF.

The CDR3 DNA is TGTGCCAGCAGTACGGACAGCATCTATGGCTACACCTTC. Protein: CASSTDSIYGYTF. This sequence joins TRBV28 and TRBJ1-2, with a possible D match to TRBD1 (6 bases). V dropped 5 bases and J dropped 4 bases, with 11 bases sitting between them. Germline CDR1 MDHEN, CDR2 SYDVKM. CDR3 length: 13 amino acids.

The CDR3 nucleotides read TGTGCCAGCCAAAAGATAGACTATAATTCACCCCTCCACTTT. Translating it yields CASQKIDYNSPLHF. The chain uses TRBV19 and TRBJ1-6, with D unclear. CDR3 length: 14 amino acids. Trimming cost V 9 bases and J 3 bases, with 12 bases left between them. CDR1 and CDR2 from the germline V gene are LNHDA and SQIVND (reference sequence).

The chain combines TRBV5-8 with TRBJ2-1; 8 bases are a match to TRBD2. V gave up 4 bases and J gave up 0 bases; unmatched junction bases: 18. This CDR3 contains 20 residues. CDR1 is SGHTS, CDR2 YDEGEE, per germline. DNA for the CDR3: TGTGCCAGCAGCCCGGGCCCGGGGGCTAGCGGGTTTAGCTCCTACAATGAGCAGTTCTTC. Amino acid sequence: CASSPGPGASGFSSYNEQFF.

The chain carries TRBV5-1 and TRBJ2-3; no reliable D call. Germline values: CDR1 SGHRS, CDR2 YFSETQ. There are 13 residues in the CDR3. Between the trimmed V and J ends, which lost 4 bases and 2 bases, there was a span of 8 bases. CDR3 sequence reads: CASSLDDTDTQYF. CDR3 nucleotides: TGCGCCAGCAGCCTGGACGACACAGATACGCAGTATTTT. Together with reference TRBV5-1 and TRBJ2-3, the CDR3 gives the full variable domain: KAGVTQTPRYLIKTRGQQVTLSCSPISGHRSVSWYQQTPGQGLQFLFEYFSETQRNKGNFPGRFSGRQFSNSRSEMNVSTLELGDSALYLCASSLDDTDTQYFGPGTRLTVL.

This clone was found a few times. The chain couples TRBV12-2 to TRBJ1-6. TRBV12-2 is labeled a pseudogene. The length of the CDR3 is 15 residues. CDR3 region: CASRLIKRDNSPLHF. The CDR3 bases are TGTGCAAGTCGCTTAATTAAGAGAGATAATTCACCCCTCCACTTT.